These 12 T cell receptor beta chains share one sample of origin, sequenced in a study of CD8 T cells in ankylosing spondylitis. TCRdb reanalysed the 5' RACE reads using MiXCR and keeps one entry per CDR3 protein. The repertoire consists of approximately 350,000 distinct CDR3 sequences, with roughly 20% occurring once and the leading ten covering 13%. Sequences were obtained from blood, either unsorted or a sorted T cell fraction (not recorded which). Source of these receptors: a male donor with ankylosing spondylitis or in good health (not recorded which).

The V call is TRBV11-3, the J call TRBJ2-2; D uncertain. The germline V gene has CDR1 SGHNT and CDR2 YENEEA. Trimming pared 3 bases from V and 0 bases from J, leaving 8 bases between. There are 15 residues in the CDR3. The CDR3 DNA follows: TGTGCCAGCAGCTTGGGCGGACCGAACACCGGGGAGCTGTTTTTT. Its translation is CASSLGGPNTGELFF. The full variable domain, in which reference TRBV11-3 and TRBJ2-2 provide the parts outside the CDR3, is EAGVVQSPRYKIIEKKQPVAFWCNPISGHNTLYWYLQNLGQGPELLIRYENEEAVDDSQLPKDRFSAERLKGVDSTLKIQPAELGDSAVYLCASSLGGPNTGELFFGEGSRLTVL.

The chain recombines TRBV7-9 with TRBJ2-2; D ambiguous. This CDR3 is built from 17 residues. Trimming cost V 5 bases and J 4 bases, with 20 bases left between them. Germline V gene data show CDR1 as SEHNR and CDR2 as FQNEAQ (reference sequence). The CDR3, as DNA: TGTGCCAGCAGCAGTTGGTCCGGATGGTTGGGCACCGGGGAGCTGTTTTTT. Its translation: CASSSWSGWLGTGELFF.

This clonotype turned up a few times. The V gene is TRBV12-3 or TRBV12-4, the J gene TRBJ2-7; 7 bases align to TRBD2. J was trimmed by 2 bases and V by 5 bases; bases with no gene match: 9. The CDR3 loop spans 15 amino acids. In nucleotides, the CDR3 is TGTGCCAGCAGTCCCGGCGGGGGTGGGGCCTACGAGCAGTACTTC. Encoded protein: CASSPGGGGAYEQYF.

This chain connects TRBV20-1 to TRBJ2-7; D remains unclear. This CDR3 has 13 residues. Germline CDR1 is DFQATT and CDR2 is SNEGSKA (reference sequence). Trimming took off 1 base at V and 6 bases at J, with 13 bases between the two ends. The CDR3 DNA is TGCAGTGCTAGAGGGTCTGAGTCCCGCGAGCAGTACTTC. As protein: CSARGSESREQYF.

V is TRBV29-1 and J is TRBJ2-7, with a possible D match to TRBD2 (6 bases). The ends were cut back, 6 bases at V and 7 bases at J, with 16 bases in the middle. CDR1 is SQVTM, CDR2 ANQGSEA, per germline. The CDR3 totals 12 residues. The CDR3 bases are TGCAGCGTCCAACTAACCGGGACTGAGCAGTACTTC. It is translated as CSVQLTGTEQYF.

In this sample, this clonotype turned up a few times. The genes are TRBV28 and TRBJ2-1; 10 bases fit TRBD2. Germline values: CDR1 MDHEN, CDR2 SYDVKM. The CDR3 is 17 amino acids. J lost 5 bases, V lost 5 bases, and 12 bases had no gene match. The CDR3 region has the DNA TGTGCCAGCAGTCAACTACGTCCAGCGGGGGGGAACAATGAGCAGTTCTTC. This gives the protein CASSQLRPAGGNNEQFF.

The chain employs TRBV12-3 or TRBV12-4 and TRBJ2-7; 9 bases align to TRBD2. J gave up 3 bases and V 6 bases, and 3 bases lay outside the gene matches. The CDR3 is 13 residues long. Written as DNA, the CDR3 is TGTGCCAGCAGCCCTAGCGGGGTCTACGAGCAGTACTTC. This translates into CASSPSGVYEQYF.

The chain has TRBV4-1 and TRBJ2-2; D is possibly TRBD2 (6 bases). This CDR3 region has 16 residues. The V end was cut by 0 bases, the J end by 4 bases, with 12 bases between. From germline, CDR1 is MGHRA and CDR2 YSYEKL. The DNA of the CDR3 is TGCGCCAGCAGCCAAGAGACGGGACTTTTCACCGGGGAGCTGTTTTTT. This gives the protein CASSQETGLFTGELFF.

The chain combines TRBV24-1 with TRBJ2-1; D is ambiguous. The V gene lost 5 bases and the J gene lost 7 bases, with 8 bases spanning the gap. This CDR3 is built from 12 residues. Looked up from germline, CDR1 is KGHDR and CDR2 is SFDVKD. CDR3 coding DNA: TGTGCCACCAGTGGAAATGGGAATGAGCAGTTCTTC. Translation: CATSGNGNEQFF.

This clonotype appeared many times. The genes are TRBV12-3 or TRBV12-4 and TRBJ2-3; weak D call: TRBD1 (6 bases). Trimming pared 6 bases from V and 3 bases from J, leaving 16 bases between. The CDR3 loop spans 15 amino acids. As DNA, the CDR3 is TGTGCCAGCAGCCAGAACAGGGCTGGGACAGATACGCAGTATTTT. This codes for CASSQNRAGTDTQYF.

The genes are TRBV7-2 and TRBJ2-1; 7 nucleotides line up with TRBD2. CDR3 length: 15 amino acids. Germline V gene sequence: CDR1 SGHTA, CDR2 FQGNSA. The V and J ends lost 2 bases and 7 bases, in that order; junction bases with no gene match: 8. The CDR3 region is CASSLYSGEGNEQFF. The CDR3 region has the DNA TGTGCCAGCAGCTTATACAGCGGGGAGGGGAATGAGCAGTTCTTC.

The chain combines TRBV7-9 with TRBJ2-2, with no clear D. CDR3 size: 13 residues. Trimming removed 1 base from V and 6 bases from J, with 6 bases in between. In germline, CDR1 is SEHNR, CDR2 FQNEAQ (reference sequence). CDR3 bases: TGTGCCAGCAGCTTAGGGGCCTCCGGGGAGCTGTTTTTT. It encodes CASSLGASGELFF.